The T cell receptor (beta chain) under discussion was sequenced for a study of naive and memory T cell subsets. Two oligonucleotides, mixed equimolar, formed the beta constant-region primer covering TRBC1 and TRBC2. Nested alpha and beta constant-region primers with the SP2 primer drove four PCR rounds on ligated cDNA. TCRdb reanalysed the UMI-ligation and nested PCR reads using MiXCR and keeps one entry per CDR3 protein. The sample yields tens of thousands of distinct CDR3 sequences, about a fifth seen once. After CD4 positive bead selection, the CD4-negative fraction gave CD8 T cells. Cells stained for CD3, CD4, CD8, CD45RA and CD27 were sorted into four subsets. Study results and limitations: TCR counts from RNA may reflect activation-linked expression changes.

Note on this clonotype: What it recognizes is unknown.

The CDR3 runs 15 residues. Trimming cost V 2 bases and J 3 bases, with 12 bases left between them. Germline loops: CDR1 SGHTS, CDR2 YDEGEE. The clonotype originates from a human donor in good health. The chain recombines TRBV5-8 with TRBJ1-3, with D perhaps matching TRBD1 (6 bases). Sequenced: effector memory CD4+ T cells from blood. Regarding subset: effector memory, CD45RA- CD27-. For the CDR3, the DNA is TGTGCCAGCAGCTTCGAAGACAGGCTTGGAAACACCATATATTTT. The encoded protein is CASSFEDRLGNTIYF. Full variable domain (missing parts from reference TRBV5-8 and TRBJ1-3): EAGVTQSPTHLIKTRGQQATLRCSPISGHTSVYWYQQALGLGLQFLLWYDEGEERNRGNFPPRFSGRQFPNYSSELNVNALELEDSALYLCASSFEDRLGNTIYFGEGSWLTVV.